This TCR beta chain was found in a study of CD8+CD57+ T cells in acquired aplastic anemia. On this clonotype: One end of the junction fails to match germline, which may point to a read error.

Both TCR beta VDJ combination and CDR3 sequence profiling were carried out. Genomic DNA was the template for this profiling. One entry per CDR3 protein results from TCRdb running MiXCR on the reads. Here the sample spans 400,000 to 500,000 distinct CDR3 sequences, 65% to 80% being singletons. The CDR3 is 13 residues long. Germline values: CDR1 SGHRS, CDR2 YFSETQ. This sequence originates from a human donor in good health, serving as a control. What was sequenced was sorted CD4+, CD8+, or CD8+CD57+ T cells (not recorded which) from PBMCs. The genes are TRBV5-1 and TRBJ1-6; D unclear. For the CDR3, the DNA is TGTGCCAGCAAATTGGGTGATACTCCCCTCCTCCACTTT. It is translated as CASKLGDTPLLHF.